Presented here are 2 T cell receptor beta chains from one specimen sequenced in a study of cytomegalovirus exposure and HLA in healthy donors. Researchers ran the PCR with 60 Vbeta and 13 Jbeta primers. Clones were read by immunoSEQ multiplex PCR, and TCRdb kept only the in-frame ones, dropping some. The repertoire has approximately 240,000 clones, more than 60% of them found once; the top ten carry roughly 2.5%. The sample consisted of PBMCs. The source is an older woman in good health and CMV-seropositive.

The chain links TRBV6-1 to TRBJ2-5; weak D call: TRBD1 (6 bases). CDR3 size: 13 residues. V was shortened by 5 bases and J by 3 bases, with 10 bases between the two germline ends. The germline V gene has CDR1 MNHNS and CDR2 SASEGT. CDR3: CASSSWDKETQYF. DNA of the CDR3: TGTGCCAGCAGTTCCTGGGACAAAGAGACCCAGTACTTC.

This clone was seen a single time. This chain joins TRBV30 and TRBJ1-4, with D unresolved. Germline assignment: CDR1 GTSNPN and CDR2 SVGIG (reference sequence). The CDR3 runs 12 residues. Trimming left V 2 bases short and J 8 bases short, with 9 bases between. CDR3 loop: CAWSLAEEKLFF. The DNA for the CDR3 is TGTGCCTGGAGTTTGGCGGAGGAAAAACTGTTTTTT.